The next 23 T cell receptor beta chains were all read from a single sample in a study of control samples from healthy donors and cancer patients. The repertoire was sequenced with immunoSEQ multiplex PCR; TCRdb's copy has only in-frame clones and lacks some. Among over 150,000 clones listed, 80% to 95% were seen once. What was sequenced was blood. These receptors all stem from a woman between 35 and 50 years old in good health.

This clone was counted once. The rearrangement joins TRBV19 to TRBJ1-1; 9 bases map to TRBD1. CDR3 length: 13 residues. Germline trimming cut 5 bases from V and 5 bases from J; bases unmatched to any gene: 3. Germline values: CDR1 LNHDA, CDR2 SQIVND (reference sequence). CDR3 in amino acids: CASSATGGTEAFF. The DNA of the CDR3 is TGTGCCAGTAGTGCGACAGGGGGTACTGAAGCTTTCTTT.

The DNA of the CDR3 is TGTGCCAGCAGTTTAAGTAGGCAGCCCCAGCATTTT. Its protein is CASSLSRQPQHF. The genes are TRBV28 and TRBJ1-5, with D unclear. Looked up from germline, CDR1 is MDHEN and CDR2 is SYDVKM. Trimming took 2 bases from V and 7 from J, leaving 6 bases between them. CDR3 length: 12 residues.

V is TRBV11-2 and J is TRBJ2-5, with a tentative D call TRBD1 (5 bases). The CDR3 loop spans 15 amino acids. Looked up from germline, CDR1 is SGHAT and CDR2 is FQNNGV. The V gene lost 3 bases and the J gene lost 1 base, with 12 bases spanning the gap. CDR3 amino acids: CASSFTFRAQETQYF. The CDR3 DNA reads TGTGCCAGCAGCTTCACCTTCAGGGCCCAAGAGACCCAGTACTTC.

The chain carries TRBV27 and TRBJ2-1; 8 bases align to TRBD2. The CDR3 has 15 amino acids. Germline values: CDR1 MNHEY, CDR2 SMNVEV (reference sequence). V was clipped by 5 bases and J by 2 bases; unmatched bases: 5. The CDR3 region has the DNA TGTGCCAGCAGTCGCAGCGGGGGAACCTACAATGAGCAGTTCTTC. Encoded protein: CASSRSGGTYNEQFF.

CDR3 residues: CSVTQGPTKTQYF. The CDR3 region has the DNA TGCAGCGTTACTCAGGGGCCCACTAAGACCCAGTACTTC. The gene calls are TRBV29-1 and TRBJ2-5; D possibly corresponds to TRBD1 (6 bases). Germline CDR1 and CDR2: SQVTM and ANQGSEA. CDR3 length equals 13 residues. The V end lost 5 bases, the J end lost 6 bases, and 16 bases lay between the germline ends.

V is TRBV12-3 or TRBV12-4 and J is TRBJ2-7; D gene uncertain. The CDR3 spans 11 residues. V was pared by 6 bases and J by 4 bases, with 7 bases between. This CDR3 reads CASSSAYEQYF. The CDR3 nucleotides read TGTGCCAGCAGCTCCGCATACGAGCAGTACTTC.

The chain is built from TRBV19 and TRBJ1-1; 10 bases agree with TRBD1. Germline assignment: CDR1 LNHDA and CDR2 SQIVND (reference sequence). V dropped 5 bases and J dropped 5; count of bases not matched to a gene: 8. The CDR3 totals 15 residues. The chain's CDR3 is CASSSRTGGETEAFF. DNA for the CDR3: TGTGCCAGTAGTTCCCGGACAGGGGGAGAGACTGAAGCTTTCTTT. Based on the CDR3 plus reference TRBV19 and TRBJ1-1, the full variable domain is DGGITQSPKYLFRKEGQNVTLSCEQNLNHDAMYWYRQDPGQGLRLIYYSQIVNDFQKGDIAEGYSVSREKKESFPLTVTSAQKNPTAFYLCASSSRTGGETEAFFGQGTRLTVV.

The V and J genes are TRBV7-9 and TRBJ1-3; a weak D match, TRBD1 (6 bases). Trimming removed 5 bases at V and 2 bases at J, with 13 bases between. This CDR3 spans 15 amino acids. Per the germline V gene, CDR1 is SEHNR and CDR2 is FQNEAQ (reference sequence). CDR3 sequence: CASSPLGGAGNTIYF. CDR3 DNA sequence: TGTGCCAGCAGCCCCCTAGGGGGGGCTGGAAACACCATATATTTT.

This clone was seen a single time. The chain combines TRBV2 with TRBJ1-6; the D gene is possibly TRBD1 (5 bases). Germline V gives CDR1 SNHLY, CDR2 FYNNEI. The CDR3 is made up of 15 amino acids. V lost 5 bases to trimming and J lost 7 bases, with 15 bases between them. The CDR3 protein is CASSRDGSSNSPLHF. DNA of the CDR3: TGTGCCAGCAGTAGGGACGGAAGCTCCAATTCACCCCTCCACTTT.

This chain connects TRBV18 to TRBJ1-5; D uncertain. The CDR3 spans 18 residues. CDR1 is KGHSH and CDR2 is LQKENI in the germline V gene. With 2 bases removed from V and 0 bases from J, the gap between germline ends came to 17 bases. As DNA, the CDR3 is TGTGCCAGCTCACCAGAAGATCTAATTCTGGCTAGCAATCAGCCCCAGCATTTT. This encodes CASSPEDLILASNQPQHF.

This rearrangement joins TRBV2 to TRBJ1-5; D might be TRBD1 (6 bases). V was shortened by 7 bases and J by 6 bases, with 19 bases between the two germline ends. Per germline, CDR1 SNHLY and CDR2 FYNNEI. The CDR3 contains 15 residues. The chain's CDR3 is CASTTEGGQSQPQHF. The CDR3 nucleotides are TGTGCCAGCACCACCGAGGGGGGACAATCTCAGCCCCAGCATTTT.

The chain joins TRBV4-1 to TRBJ1-3, with a weak D call TRBD1 (5 bases). V lost 0 bases, J lost 0 bases, and 15 bases lay in between. Germline loops: CDR1 MGHRA, CDR2 YSYEKL. This CDR3 is built from 18 residues. The CDR3 protein is CASSQEGVRVYSGNTIYF. CDR3 nucleotide sequence: TGCGCCAGCAGCCAAGAGGGGGTCAGAGTCTACTCTGGAAACACCATATATTTT.

J is TRBJ1-1 and V is TRBV19; D is perhaps TRBD1 (6 bases). Germline loops: CDR1 LNHDA, CDR2 SQIVND (reference sequence). With 6 bases removed from V and 4 bases from J, the gap between germline ends came to 15 bases. CDR3 size: 14 residues. This chain's CDR3 is CASRRAGGATEAFF. In nucleotides, the CDR3 is TGTGCCAGTAGACGAGCTGGGGGGGCCACTGAAGCTTTCTTT.

This clone has just one count. The gene calls are TRBV4-1 and TRBJ1-1; 9 nucleotides agree with TRBD1. This CDR3 is 17 amino acids long. Germline V gene lookup returns CDR1 MGHRA and CDR2 YSYEKL. V was clipped by 0 bases and J by 5 bases; unmatched bases: 10. DNA for the CDR3: TGCGCCAGCAGCCAAGATCTTTACAGGGGGCAGACGACTGAAGCTTTCTTT. Amino acid sequence: CASSQDLYRGQTTEAFF.

A few counts support this clone. The chain uses TRBV2 and TRBJ1-1, with D hard to call. This CDR3 region has 13 residues. Germline V gene sequence: CDR1 SNHLY, CDR2 FYNNEI. V was clipped by 7 bases and J by 1 base, with 10 bases between them. Here the CDR3 reads CASTRETNTEAFF. CDR3 bases: TGTGCCAGCACTAGGGAAACGAACACTGAAGCTTTCTTT.

V gene TRBV4-1 combines with J gene TRBJ1-3; TRBD1 matches 8 bases. The V gene's germline CDR1 is MGHRA and CDR2 YSYEKL. The CDR3 consists of 15 residues. Trimming took 6 bases from V and 5 from J; bases not matched to a gene: 9. CDR3 nucleotide sequence: TGCGCCAGCAGAAGGACAGGGATCGGTAGAAACACCATATATTTT. Residues: CASRRTGIGRNTIYF.

V and J are TRBV7-9 and TRBJ1-2; D gene unclear. Germline values: CDR1 SEHNR, CDR2 FQNEAQ (reference sequence). V was clipped by 1 base and J by 4 bases, with 10 bases between them. The CDR3 totals 14 residues. CDR3 nucleotides: TGTGCCAGCAGCTTAGGGGCAGCCGGCTATGGCTACACCTTC. Protein sequence: CASSLGAAGYGYTF.

V gene TRBV5-1 combines with J gene TRBJ2-3; tentative D call: TRBD2 (5 bases). Per the germline V gene, CDR1 is SGHRS and CDR2 is YFSETQ. Trimming pared 7 bases from V and 6 bases from J, leaving 18 bases between. There are 14 residues in the CDR3. The CDR3 region has the DNA TGCGCCAGCCAACCGGGGTCCTCGGGTGATACGCAGTATTTT. Residues: CASQPGSSGDTQYF.

The DNA for the CDR3 is TGTGCCAGCAGTGCCAGATCAGGGAGAGGGAATCAGCCCCAGCATTTT. Translated, it gives CASSARSGRGNQPQHF. The V gene is TRBV2, the J gene TRBJ1-5; perhaps TRBD1 as D (5 bases). Germline assignment: CDR1 SNHLY and CDR2 FYNNEI. The CDR3 is made up of 16 amino acids. The V end lost 4 bases, the J end lost 4 bases, and 17 bases lay between the germline ends.

The rearrangement uses TRBV10-2 and TRBJ2-5; TRBD2 matches 7 bases. This CDR3 has 13 residues. V dropped 8 bases and J dropped 4; count of bases not matched to a gene: 7. Germline lookup yields CDR1 WSHSY and CDR2 SAAADI. CDR3 loop: CASGSGGGETQYF. CDR3 DNA sequence: TGCGCCAGCGGATCCGGCGGGGGAGAGACCCAGTACTTC.

V and J are TRBV27 and TRBJ1-1; the D is unclear. Trimming shortened V by 10 bases and J by 4 bases, and 16 bases separated the two germline ends. Germline V gene sequence: CDR1 MNHEY, CDR2 SMNVEV (reference sequence). The CDR3 contains 13 residues. This chain's CDR3 is CATSLGLTTEAFF. The CDR3 nucleotides read TGTGCCACCAGCCTGGGGTTGACCACTGAAGCTTTCTTT.

CDR3 region: CASRTERNSYNEQFF. As DNA, the CDR3 is TGTGCCAGTAGGACCGAACGGAACTCCTACAATGAGCAGTTCTTC. The chain combines TRBV19 with TRBJ2-1; no firm D call. Germline loops: CDR1 LNHDA, CDR2 SQIVND (reference sequence). There are 15 residues in the CDR3. The V end lost 6 bases, the J end lost 0 bases, and 12 bases lay between the germline ends.

The genes are TRBV5-1 and TRBJ2-3, with D possibly matching TRBD2 (6 bases). Germline CDR1 reads SGHRS; CDR2 reads YFSETQ. This CDR3 has 17 residues. Trimming cost V 2 bases and J 1 base, with 17 bases left between them. The CDR3 sequence: CASSFFNGGDRTDTQYF. The DNA of the CDR3 is TGCGCCAGCAGCTTCTTTAATGGCGGGGACCGCACAGATACGCAGTATTTT.